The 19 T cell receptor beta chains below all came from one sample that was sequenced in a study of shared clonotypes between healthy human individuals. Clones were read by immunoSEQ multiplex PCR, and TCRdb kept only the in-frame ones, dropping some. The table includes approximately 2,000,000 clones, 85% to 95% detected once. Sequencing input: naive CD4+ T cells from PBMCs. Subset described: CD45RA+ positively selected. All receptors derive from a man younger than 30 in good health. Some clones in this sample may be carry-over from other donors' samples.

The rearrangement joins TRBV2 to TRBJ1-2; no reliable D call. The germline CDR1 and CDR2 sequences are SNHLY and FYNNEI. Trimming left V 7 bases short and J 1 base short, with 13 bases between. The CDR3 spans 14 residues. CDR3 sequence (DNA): TGTGCCAGCACCCGAACCGGACGTAACTATGGCTACACCTTC. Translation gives CASTRTGRNYGYTF. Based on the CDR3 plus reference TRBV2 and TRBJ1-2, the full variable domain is EPEVTQTPSHQVTQMGQEVILRCVPISNHLYFYWYRQILGQKVEFLVSFYNNEISEKSEIFDDQFSVERPDGSNFTLKIRSTKLEDSAMYFCASTRTGRNYGYTFGSGTRLTVV.

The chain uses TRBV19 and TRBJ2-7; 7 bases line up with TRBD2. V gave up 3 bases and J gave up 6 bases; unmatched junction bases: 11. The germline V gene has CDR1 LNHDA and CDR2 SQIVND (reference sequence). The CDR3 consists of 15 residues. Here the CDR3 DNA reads TGTGCCAGTAGTATGGTGCGGGAGCCCGCCAGCGAGCAGTACTTC. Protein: CASSMVREPASEQYF.

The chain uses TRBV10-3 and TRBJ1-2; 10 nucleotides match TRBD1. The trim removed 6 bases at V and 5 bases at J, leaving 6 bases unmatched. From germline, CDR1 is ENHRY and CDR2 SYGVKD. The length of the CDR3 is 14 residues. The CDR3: CAISQTGGVYGYTF. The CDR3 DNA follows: TGTGCCATCAGCCAGACAGGGGGCGTGTATGGCTACACCTTC.

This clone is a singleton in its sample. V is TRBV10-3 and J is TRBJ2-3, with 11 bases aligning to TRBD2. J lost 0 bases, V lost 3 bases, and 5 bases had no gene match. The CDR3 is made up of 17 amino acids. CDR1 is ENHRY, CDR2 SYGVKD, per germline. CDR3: CAISDGLAGLSTDTQYF. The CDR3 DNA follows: TGTGCCATCAGTGACGGACTAGCGGGCCTCAGCACAGATACGCAGTATTTT.

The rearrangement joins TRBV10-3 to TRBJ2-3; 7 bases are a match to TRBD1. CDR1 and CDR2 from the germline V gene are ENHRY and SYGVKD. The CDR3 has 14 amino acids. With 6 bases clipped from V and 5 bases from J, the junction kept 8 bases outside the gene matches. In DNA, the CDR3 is TGTGCCATCAGCTCAGACAGGGAAGGAGATACGCAGTATTTT. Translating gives CAISSDREGDTQYF.

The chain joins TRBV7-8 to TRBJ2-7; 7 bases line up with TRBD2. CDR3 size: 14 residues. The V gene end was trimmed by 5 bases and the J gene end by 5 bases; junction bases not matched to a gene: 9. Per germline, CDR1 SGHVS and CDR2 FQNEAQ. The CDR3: CASSLTPTSDEQYF. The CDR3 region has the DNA TGTGCCAGCAGCCTCACCCCCACTAGCGACGAGCAGTACTTC.

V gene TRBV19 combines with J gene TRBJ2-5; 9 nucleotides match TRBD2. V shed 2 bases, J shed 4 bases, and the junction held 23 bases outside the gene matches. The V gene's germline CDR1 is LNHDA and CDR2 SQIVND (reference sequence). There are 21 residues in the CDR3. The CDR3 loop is CASSIFPPLRYGTSIGETQYF. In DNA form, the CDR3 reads TGTGCCAGTAGTATATTCCCACCCCTCCGCTACGGGACTAGCATTGGAGAGACCCAGTACTTC.

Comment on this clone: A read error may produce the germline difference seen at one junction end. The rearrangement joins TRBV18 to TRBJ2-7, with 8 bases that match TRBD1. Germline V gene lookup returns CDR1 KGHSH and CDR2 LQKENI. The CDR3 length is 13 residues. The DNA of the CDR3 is TGTACCAGCTCCCCCAACAGGGGGTACGAGCAGTACTTC. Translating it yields CTSSPNRGYEQYF.

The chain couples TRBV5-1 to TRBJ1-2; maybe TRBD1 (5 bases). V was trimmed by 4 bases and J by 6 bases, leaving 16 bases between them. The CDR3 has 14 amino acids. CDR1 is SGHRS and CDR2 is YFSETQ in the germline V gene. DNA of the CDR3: TGCGCCAGCAGCCCAGCCGCAGGGAGCAATGGCTACACCTTC. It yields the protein CASSPAAGSNGYTF.

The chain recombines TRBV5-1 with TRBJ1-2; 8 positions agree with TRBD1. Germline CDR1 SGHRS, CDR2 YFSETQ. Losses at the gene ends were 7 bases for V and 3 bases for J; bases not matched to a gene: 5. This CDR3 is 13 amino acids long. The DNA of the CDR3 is TGCGCCAGCGGCAGGGGGCAGGACTATGGCTACACCTTC. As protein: CASGRGQDYGYTF.

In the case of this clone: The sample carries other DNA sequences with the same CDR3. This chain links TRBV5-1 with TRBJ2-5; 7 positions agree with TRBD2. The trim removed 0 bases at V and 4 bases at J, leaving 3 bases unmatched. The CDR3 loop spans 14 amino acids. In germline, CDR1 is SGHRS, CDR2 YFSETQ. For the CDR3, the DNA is TGCGCCAGCAGCTTGGCGGGCGGGGGAGAGACCCAGTACTTC. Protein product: CASSLAGGGETQYF.

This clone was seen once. CDR3 DNA: TGTGCCCGCAGGACAGGTGGATACACCGGGGAGCTGTTTTTT. This encodes CARRTGGYTGELFF. The rearrangement links TRBV30 to TRBJ2-2; 7 bases map to TRBD1. The V gene end was trimmed by 8 bases and the J gene end by 3 bases; junction bases not matched to a gene: 9. The CDR3 totals 14 residues. Germline V gene data show CDR1 as GTSNPN and CDR2 as SVGIG (reference sequence).

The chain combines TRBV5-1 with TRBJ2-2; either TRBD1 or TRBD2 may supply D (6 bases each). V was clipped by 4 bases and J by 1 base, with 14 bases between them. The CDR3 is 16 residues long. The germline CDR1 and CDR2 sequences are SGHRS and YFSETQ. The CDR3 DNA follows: TGCGCCAGCAGCCTCCCGGGGGCAGTGAACACCGGGGAGCTGTTTTTT. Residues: CASSLPGAVNTGELFF.

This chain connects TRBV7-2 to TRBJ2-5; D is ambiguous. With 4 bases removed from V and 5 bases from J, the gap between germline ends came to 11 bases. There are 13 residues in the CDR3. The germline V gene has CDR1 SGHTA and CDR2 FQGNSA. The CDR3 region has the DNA TGTGCCAGCAGCTCAACAACGGTGGAGACCCAGTACTTC. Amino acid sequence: CASSSTTVETQYF.

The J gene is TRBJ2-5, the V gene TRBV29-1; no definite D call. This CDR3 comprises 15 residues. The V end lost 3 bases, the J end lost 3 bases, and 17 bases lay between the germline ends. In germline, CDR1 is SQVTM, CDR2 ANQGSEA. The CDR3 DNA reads TGCAGCGTTGATAGGGCTGGGTCGGCGAAAGAGACCCAGTACTTC. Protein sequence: CSVDRAGSAKETQYF. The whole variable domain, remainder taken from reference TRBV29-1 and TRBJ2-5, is SAVISQKPSRDICQRGTSLTIQCQVDSQVTMMFWYRQQPGQSLTLIATANQGSEATYESGFVIDKFPISRPNLTFSTLTVSNMSPEDSSIYLCSVDRAGSAKETQYFGPGTRLLVL.

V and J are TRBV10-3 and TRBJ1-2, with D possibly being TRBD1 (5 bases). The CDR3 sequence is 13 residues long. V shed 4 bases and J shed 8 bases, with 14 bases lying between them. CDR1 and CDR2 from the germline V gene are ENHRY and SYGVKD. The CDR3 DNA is TGTGCCATCAGTGCCCTAGACAGTGTCGGCTACACCTTC. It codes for CAISALDSVGYTF.

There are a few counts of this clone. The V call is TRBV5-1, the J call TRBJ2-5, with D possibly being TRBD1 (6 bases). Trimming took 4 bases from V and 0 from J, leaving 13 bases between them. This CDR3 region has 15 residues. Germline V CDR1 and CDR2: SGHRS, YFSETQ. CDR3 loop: CASSQGTVYQETQYF. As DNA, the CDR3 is TGCGCCAGCAGCCAGGGGACGGTGTACCAAGAGACCCAGTACTTC.

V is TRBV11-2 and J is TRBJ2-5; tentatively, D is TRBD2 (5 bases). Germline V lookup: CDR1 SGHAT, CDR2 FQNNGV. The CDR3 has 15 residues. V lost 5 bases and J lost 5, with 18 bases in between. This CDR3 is CASSNSPVPGETQYF. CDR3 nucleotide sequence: TGTGCCAGCAGCAACAGCCCGGTCCCGGGGGAGACCCAGTACTTC.

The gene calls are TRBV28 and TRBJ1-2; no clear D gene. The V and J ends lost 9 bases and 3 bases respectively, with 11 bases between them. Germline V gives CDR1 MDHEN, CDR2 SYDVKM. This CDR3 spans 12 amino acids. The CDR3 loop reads CASWTGYYGYTF. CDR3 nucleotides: TGTGCCAGTTGGACGGGGTACTATGGCTACACCTTC.